This entry concerns a single T cell receptor (beta chain). Its antigen is not identified. TCRdb's table, derived via immunoSEQ multiplex PCR, lists solely in-frame clones and lacks some. The table lists some 64,000 clones, around 80% of them singletons. The time point was: week 11, during vaccination. Mutant IDH1 20-mer peptide, at 300 ug, made up each vaccine dose, with topical imiquimod. The J segment lost 4 bases and the V segment lost 4 bases, leaving 7 bases of the junction unmatched. The CDR3 spans 14 residues. CDR1 is SGHRS, CDR2 YFSETQ, per germline. These data are taken from a study of a mutant IDH1 vaccine in newly diagnosed glioma. Study-level information: Patients had eight vaccinations, in weeks 1, 3, 5, 7, 11, 15, 19 and 23. Standard pretreatment was either radiotherapy, temozolomide, or, for most, radiochemotherapy with temozolomide.

Overall study findings and caveats: Vaccine-induced immune responses were detected in over 90% of patients.

The sample here was PBMCs, taken from a glioma patient whose treatment included an IDH1 peptide vaccine. The TCR originated in a man aged 45 to 65 with glioma. The genes are TRBV5-1 and TRBJ1-1; 7 bases fit TRBD1. CDR3 protein: CASSATGQPTEAFF. The DNA for the CDR3 is TGCGCCAGCAGCGCGACAGGGCAACCCACTGAAGCTTTCTTT.